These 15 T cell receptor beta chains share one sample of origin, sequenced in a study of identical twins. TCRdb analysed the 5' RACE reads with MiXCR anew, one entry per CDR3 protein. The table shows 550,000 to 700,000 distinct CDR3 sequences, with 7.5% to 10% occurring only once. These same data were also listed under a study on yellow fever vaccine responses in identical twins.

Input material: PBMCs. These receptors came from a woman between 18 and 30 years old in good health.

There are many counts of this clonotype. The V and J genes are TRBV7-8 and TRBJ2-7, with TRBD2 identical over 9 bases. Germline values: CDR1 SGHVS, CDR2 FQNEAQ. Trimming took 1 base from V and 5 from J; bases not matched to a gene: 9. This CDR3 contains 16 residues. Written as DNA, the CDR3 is TGTGCCAGCAGCTTAGAAGGGGCGGGAGGGCCCCACGAGCAGTACTTC. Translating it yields CASSLEGAGGPHEQYF. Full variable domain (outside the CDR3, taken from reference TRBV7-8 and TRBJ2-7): GAGVSQSPRYKVAKRGQDVALRCDPISGHVSLFWYQQALGQGPEFLTYFQNEAQLDKSGLPSDRFFAERPEGSVSTLKIQRTQQEDSAVYLCASSLEGAGGPHEQYFGPGTRLTVT.

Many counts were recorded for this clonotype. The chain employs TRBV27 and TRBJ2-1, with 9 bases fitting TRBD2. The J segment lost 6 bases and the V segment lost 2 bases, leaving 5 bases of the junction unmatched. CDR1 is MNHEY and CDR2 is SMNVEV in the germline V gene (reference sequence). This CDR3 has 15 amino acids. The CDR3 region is CASSLVAGVGNEQFF. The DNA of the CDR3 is TGTGCCAGCAGTTTAGTAGCGGGAGTTGGCAATGAGCAGTTCTTC.

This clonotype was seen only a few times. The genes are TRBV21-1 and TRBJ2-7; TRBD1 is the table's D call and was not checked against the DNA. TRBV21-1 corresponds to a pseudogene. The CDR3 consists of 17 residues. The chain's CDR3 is CASSKGGTTGETYEQYF. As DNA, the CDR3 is TGTGCCAGCAGCAAAGGAGGGACTACAGGGGAGACCTACGAGCAGTACTTC.

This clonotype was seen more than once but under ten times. DNA of the CDR3: TGCAGCGTTGTGAGGGGGTTCCCAGATACGCAGTATTTT. Translated: CSVVRGFPDTQYF. The rearrangement joins TRBV29-1 to TRBJ2-3, with D possibly matching TRBD1 (6 bases). With 4 bases removed from V and 4 bases from J, the gap between germline ends came to 12 bases. This CDR3 has 13 residues. Germline CDR1 SQVTM, CDR2 ANQGSEA.

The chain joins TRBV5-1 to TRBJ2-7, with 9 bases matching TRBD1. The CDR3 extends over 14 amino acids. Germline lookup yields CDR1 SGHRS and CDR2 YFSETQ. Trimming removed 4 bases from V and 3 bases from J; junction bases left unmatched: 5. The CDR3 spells CASSRDRDHYEQYF. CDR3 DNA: TGCGCCAGCAGCCGGGACAGGGACCACTACGAGCAGTACTTC. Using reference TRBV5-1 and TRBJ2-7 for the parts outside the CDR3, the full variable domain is KAGVTQTPRYLIKTRGQQVTLSCSPISGHRSVSWYQQTPGQGLQFLFEYFSETQRNKGNFPGRFSGRQFSNSRSEMNVSTLELGDSALYLCASSRDRDHYEQYFGPGTRLTVT.

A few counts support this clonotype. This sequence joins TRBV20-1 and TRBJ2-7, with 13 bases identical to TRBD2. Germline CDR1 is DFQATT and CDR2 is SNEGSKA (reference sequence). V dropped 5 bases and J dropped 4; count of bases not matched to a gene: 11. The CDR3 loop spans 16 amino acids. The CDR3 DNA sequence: TGCAGTGCTCCCCAGACTAGCGGGAGGCCTGGGTACGAGCAGTACTTC. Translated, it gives CSAPQTSGRPGYEQYF.

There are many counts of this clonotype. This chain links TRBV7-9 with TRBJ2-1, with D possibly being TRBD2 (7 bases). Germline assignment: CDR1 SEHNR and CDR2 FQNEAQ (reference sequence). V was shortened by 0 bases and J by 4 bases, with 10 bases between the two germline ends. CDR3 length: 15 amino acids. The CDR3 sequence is CASSLAGGRYNEQFF. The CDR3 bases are TGTGCCAGCAGCTTAGCGGGGGGGCGGTACAATGAGCAGTTCTTC.

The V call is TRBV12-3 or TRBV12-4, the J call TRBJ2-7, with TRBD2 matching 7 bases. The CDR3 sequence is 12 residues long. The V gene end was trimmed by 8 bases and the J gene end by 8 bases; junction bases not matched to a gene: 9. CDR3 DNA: TGTGCCAGCGGTCGGGGGAGGGTAAAGCAGTACTTC. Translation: CASGRGRVKQYF.

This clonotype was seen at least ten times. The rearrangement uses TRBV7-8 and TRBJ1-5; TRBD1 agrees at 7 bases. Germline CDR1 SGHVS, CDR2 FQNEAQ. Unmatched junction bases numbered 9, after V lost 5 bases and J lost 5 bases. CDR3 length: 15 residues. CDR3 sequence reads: CASSPGQAYDQPQHF. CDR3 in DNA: TGTGCCAGCAGCCCAGGACAGGCCTATGATCAGCCCCAGCATTTT.

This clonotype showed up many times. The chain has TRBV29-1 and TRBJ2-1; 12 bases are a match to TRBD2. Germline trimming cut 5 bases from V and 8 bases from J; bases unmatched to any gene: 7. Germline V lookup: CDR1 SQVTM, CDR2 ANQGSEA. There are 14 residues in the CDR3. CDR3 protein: CSVRARTSGDEQFF. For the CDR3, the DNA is TGCAGCGTTAGGGCCCGGACTAGCGGGGATGAGCAGTTCTTC.

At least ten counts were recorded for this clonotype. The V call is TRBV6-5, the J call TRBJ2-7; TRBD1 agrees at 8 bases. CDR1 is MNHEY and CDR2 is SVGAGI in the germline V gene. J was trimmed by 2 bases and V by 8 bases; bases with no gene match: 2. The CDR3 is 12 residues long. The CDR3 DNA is TGTGCCAGCCGACAGGGGACCTACGAGCAGTACTTC. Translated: CASRQGTYEQYF.

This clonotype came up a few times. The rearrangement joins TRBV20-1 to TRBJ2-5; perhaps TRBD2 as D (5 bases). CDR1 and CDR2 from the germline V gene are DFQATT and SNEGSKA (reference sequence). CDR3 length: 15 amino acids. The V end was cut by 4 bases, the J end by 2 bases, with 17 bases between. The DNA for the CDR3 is TGCAGTGCTATAGCAGCACGGCTAGCTCAAGAGACCCAGTACTTC. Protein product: CSAIAARLAQETQYF.

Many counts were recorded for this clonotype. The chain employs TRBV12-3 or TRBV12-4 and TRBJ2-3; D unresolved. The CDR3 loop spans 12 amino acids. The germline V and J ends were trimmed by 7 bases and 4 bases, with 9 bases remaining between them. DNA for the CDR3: TGTGCCAGCAATGGTTCGCCAGATACGCAGTATTTT. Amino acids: CASNGSPDTQYF.

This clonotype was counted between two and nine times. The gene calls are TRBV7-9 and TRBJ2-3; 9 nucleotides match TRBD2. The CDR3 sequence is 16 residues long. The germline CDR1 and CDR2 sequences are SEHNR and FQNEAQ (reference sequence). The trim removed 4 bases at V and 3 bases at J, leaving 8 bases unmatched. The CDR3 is CASSSRGSGRTDTQYF. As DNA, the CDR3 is TGTGCCAGCAGCTCCCGTGGTAGCGGGAGAACAGATACGCAGTATTTT. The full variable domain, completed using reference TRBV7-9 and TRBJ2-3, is DTGVSQNPRHKITKRGQNVTFRCDPISEHNRLYWYRQTLGQGPEFLTYFQNEAQLEKSRLLSDRFSAERPKGSFSTLEIQRTEQGDSAMYLCASSSRGSGRTDTQYFGPGTRLTVL.

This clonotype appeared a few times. Here the CDR3 DNA reads TGTGCCAGCAGCTTAATGACAGCCAGTGAAGCTTTCTTT. Translating it yields CASSLMTASEAFF. The chain couples TRBV11-3 to TRBJ1-1, with D perhaps TRBD1 (5 bases). V shed 2 bases and J shed 7 bases, with 11 bases lying between them. The germline V gene encodes CDR1 SGHNT and CDR2 YENEEA. This CDR3 comprises 13 residues.